These 8 T cell receptor beta chains share one sample of origin, sequenced in a study of circulating CD8 cells and anti-PD-1 response in melanoma. Each library started from about 15 ng of total RNA using the QIAseq Immune Repertoire TCR panel. TCRdb processed the reads anew with MiXCR; each CDR3 protein has one entry. The table shows some 500 distinct CDR3 sequences, with 8.6% occurring only once. Live CD3+CD8+TCRalphabeta+ cells were sorted into four subsets by PD-1 and/or TIGIT. Sequenced here: CD8+ T cells from PBMCs, sampled at baseline or after one month of anti-PD-1 therapy (not recorded which). These receptors were collected from a human donor with melanoma.

This clonotype appeared a few times. The chain couples TRBV19 to TRBJ1-1; possibly TRBD1 for D (5 bases). The V gene's germline CDR1 is LNHDA and CDR2 SQIVND (reference sequence). This CDR3 spans 14 amino acids. V was shortened by 5 bases and J by 5 bases, with 15 bases between the two germline ends. In nucleotides, the CDR3 is TGTGCCAGTAGTCCCCAAGGGGCAAGTACTGAAGCTTTCTTT. It encodes CASSPQGASTEAFF.

This clonotype is classed as hyperexpanded. V gene TRBV4-3 combines with J gene TRBJ2-7; 11 positions match TRBD1. The ends lost 0 bases at V and 6 bases at J; junction bases unmatched: 1. The CDR3 sequence is 14 residues long. Germline CDR1 LGHNA, CDR2 YSLEER. For the CDR3, the DNA is TGCGCCAGCAGCCAAGACGGGACAGGGGGCGAGCAGTACTTC. Its translation: CASSQDGTGGEQYF.

This clonotype was seen more than once but under ten times. A much larger clone differs by one base, so this may be a read error. The J gene is TRBJ1-1, the V gene TRBV19; the D gene is possibly TRBD1 (6 bases). CDR1 and CDR2 (germline): LNHDA, SQIVND (reference sequence). The CDR3 totals 14 residues. DNA for the CDR3: TGTGCCAGTAGTATATATTCAGGGGACACTGAAGCTCTCTTT. It specifies CASSIYSGDTEALF.

This clonotype is large within its sample. The V call is TRBV27, the J call TRBJ1-2, with D possibly being TRBD1 (6 bases). The V gene lost 6 bases and the J gene lost 3 bases, with 14 bases spanning the gap. There are 14 residues in the CDR3. Per germline, CDR1 MNHEY and CDR2 SMNVEV (reference sequence). The CDR3 loop is CASSYTGSDYGYTF. The CDR3 DNA reads TGTGCCAGCAGCTACACAGGGAGCGACTATGGCTACACCTTC.

By frequency in the sample, this clonotype is medium-sized. This rearrangement joins TRBV12-5 to TRBJ2-7; 10 nucleotides align to TRBD2. Trimming cost V 5 bases and J 3 bases; bases outside gene matches: 7. CDR3 size: 15 residues. CDR1 is LGHNT, CDR2 FRNRAP, per germline. Here the CDR3 reads CASGNSGGLFYEQYF. The CDR3 coding sequence is TGTGCTAGTGGTAATAGCGGGGGGTTGTTCTACGAGCAGTACTTC.

Judged by abundance, this clonotype is large. The rearrangement joins TRBV29-1 to TRBJ2-7; D is ambiguous. V lost 5 bases to trimming and J lost 2 bases, with 10 bases between them. CDR3 length equals 12 residues. Germline V gives CDR1 SQVTM, CDR2 ANQGSEA. The CDR3 DNA is TGCAGCGTTCTGTCTCCGGCCTACGAGCAGTACTTC. It is translated as CSVLSPAYEQYF.

This clonotype is judged large. The chain carries TRBV19 and TRBJ2-1; a possible D gene is TRBD2 (6 bases). Germline lookup yields CDR1 LNHDA and CDR2 SQIVND (reference sequence). V was shortened by 3 bases and J by 4 bases, with 10 bases between the two germline ends. CDR3 length: 14 amino acids. CDR3 nucleotide sequence: TGTGCCAGTAGTATGCTAGCGAGTTACAATGAGCAGTTCTTC. It translates to CASSMLASYNEQFF. Complete variable domain (other parts from reference TRBV19 and TRBJ2-1): DGGITQSPKYLFRKEGQNVTLSCEQNLNHDAMYWYRQDPGQGLRLIYYSQIVNDFQKGDIAEGYSVSREKKESFPLTVTSAQKNPTAFYLCASSMLASYNEQFFGPGTRLTVL.

This clonotype was seen a single time. The rearrangement joins TRBV28 to TRBJ2-7, with 7 bases fitting TRBD1. V shed 3 bases, J shed 3 bases, and the junction held 11 bases outside the gene matches. CDR3 size: 16 residues. Germline CDR1 reads MDHEN; CDR2 reads SYDVKM. CDR3 nucleotide sequence: TGTGCCAGCAGTTTCGGGACAGCAAACGTTTTCTACGAGCAGTACTTC. As protein: CASSFGTANVFYEQYF.